The rows below give T cell receptor beta chains drawn from one sample of a study of OX40 agonist ivuxolimab in advanced cancers. TCRdb's table, derived via immunoSEQ multiplex PCR, lists solely in-frame clones and lacks some. This table has tens of thousands of clones, approximately 84% appearing once. Here the sequenced sample was CD4+ or CD8+ T cells sorted from blood, taken in a trial of the OX40 agonist ivuxolimab. The receptors shown here come from an adult with an advanced solid tumor such as melanoma, head and neck, liver or kidney cancer. Each CDR3 is given with its conserved first and last residue. Expanded clones get a size class; other rows say once, few or many, or leave the size out.

v_call: TRBV7-6; clone_size: NA; j_call: TRBJ2-1; cdr3_aa: CASSLKAELYNEQFF
v_call: TRBV5-1; clone_size: NA; j_call: TRBJ2-5; cdr3_aa: CASSRAGGGEETQYF
v_call: TRBV5-1; clone_size: NA; j_call: TRBJ1-5; cdr3_aa: CASSPGGPPLGQPQHF
v_call: TRBV18; clone_size: NA; j_call: TRBJ2-2; cdr3_aa: CASSQEQGAIGELFF
v_call: TRBV19; clone_size: NA; j_call: TRBJ1-2; cdr3_aa: CASTRGPDYGYTF
v_call: TRBV19; clone_size: NA; j_call: TRBJ2-7; cdr3_aa: CASSISGTGVYEQYF
v_call: TRBV5-4; clone_size: NA; j_call: TRBJ2-7; cdr3_aa: CASSLDYYEQYF
v_call: TRBV5-1; clone_size: NA; j_call: TRBJ2-5; cdr3_aa: CASSLALGRDLETQYF
v_call: TRBV5-6; clone_size: NA; j_call: TRBJ2-6; cdr3_aa: CASSSMTGASGANVLTF
v_call: TRBV7-6; clone_size: few; j_call: TRBJ1-1; cdr3_aa: CASSLRTLNTEAFF
v_call: TRBV5-1; clone_size: NA; j_call: TRBJ2-7; cdr3_aa: CASSLTSGPSYEQYF
v_call: TRBV19; clone_size: NA; j_call: TRBJ2-7; cdr3_aa: CASSSRQGSYEQYF
v_call: TRBV5-1; clone_size: NA; j_call: TRBJ2-3; cdr3_aa: CASSLQGATQDTQYF
v_call: TRBV2; clone_size: NA; j_call: TRBJ2-5; cdr3_aa: CASSDRGETQYF
v_call: TRBV7-9; clone_size: NA; j_call: TRBJ2-1; cdr3_aa: CASSLGQALGNEQFF
v_call: TRBV6-6; clone_size: NA; j_call: TRBJ2-3; cdr3_aa: CASARGRVGSDTQYF
v_call: TRBV15; clone_size: NA; j_call: TRBJ2-7; cdr3_aa: CATSRPGLAINEQYF
v_call: TRBV19; clone_size: NA; j_call: TRBJ1-5; cdr3_aa: CATSGTIQSQPQHF
v_call: TRBV9; clone_size: once; j_call: TRBJ2-2; cdr3_aa: CASSAELSNTGELFF
v_call: TRBV6-1; clone_size: NA; j_call: TRBJ1-4; cdr3_aa: CASSEGTGGFQFEKLFF
v_call: TRBV29-1; clone_size: NA; j_call: TRBJ2-1; cdr3_aa: CSVLRNEQFF
v_call: TRBV29-1; clone_size: NA; j_call: TRBJ1-2; cdr3_aa: CSVLGGYYGYTF
v_call: TRBV29-1; clone_size: NA; j_call: TRBJ2-3; cdr3_aa: CSVGGLAGAGPDTQYF
v_call: TRBV14; clone_size: NA; j_call: TRBJ2-7; cdr3_aa: CASSPDSGSHEQYF
v_call: TRBV10-3; clone_size: few; j_call: TRBJ2-7; cdr3_aa: CAISGGHVSYEQYF
v_call: TRBV5-1; clone_size: NA; j_call: TRBJ2-1; cdr3_aa: CASSSLANSYNEQFF
v_call: TRBV4-1; clone_size: NA; j_call: TRBJ2-1; cdr3_aa: CASSQDGSGLSRPLHYNEQFF
v_call: TRBV18; clone_size: NA; j_call: TRBJ2-7; cdr3_aa: CASSPRGTGGYEQYF
v_call: TRBV15; clone_size: NA; j_call: TRBJ2-5; cdr3_aa: CATTTRGLKTQYF
v_call: TRBV6-1; clone_size: NA; j_call: TRBJ1-1; cdr3_aa: CASSVDLRNTEAFF
v_call: TRBV2; clone_size: NA; j_call: TRBJ2-2; cdr3_aa: CASSESGLGWTGELFF
v_call: TRBV6-1; clone_size: NA; j_call: TRBJ2-1; cdr3_aa: CASSPTSGPNNEQFF
v_call: TRBV6-6; clone_size: NA; j_call: TRBJ1-5; cdr3_aa: CASSYSPADNQPQHF
v_call: TRBV4-1; clone_size: NA; j_call: TRBJ1-5; cdr3_aa: CASSSPGRNQPQHF
v_call: TRBV6-5; clone_size: NA; j_call: TRBJ2-1; cdr3_aa: CASSYSNEQFF
v_call: TRBV7-2; clone_size: NA; j_call: TRBJ2-7; cdr3_aa: CASREGTGWPYEQYF
v_call: TRBV27; clone_size: NA; j_call: TRBJ2-7; cdr3_aa: CASTQRADPFAEQYF
v_call: TRBV28; clone_size: few; j_call: TRBJ1-1; cdr3_aa: CASSTNTEAFF
v_call: TRBV7-8; clone_size: NA; j_call: TRBJ2-1; cdr3_aa: CASSLSSSSYNEQFF
v_call: TRBV19; clone_size: NA; j_call: TRBJ2-5; cdr3_aa: CASSLVAGRETQYF
v_call: TRBV28; clone_size: once; j_call: TRBJ2-7; cdr3_aa: CASSRTGQGAREQYF
v_call: TRBV5-1; clone_size: NA; j_call: TRBJ2-7; cdr3_aa: CASSLTSGSREQYF
v_call: TRBV19; clone_size: NA; j_call: TRBJ2-3; cdr3_aa: CASSSGDTRRDTQYF
v_call: TRBV30; clone_size: NA; j_call: TRBJ2-2; cdr3_aa: CAWSVQVGTGELFF
v_call: TRBV7-9; clone_size: NA; j_call: TRBJ1-2; cdr3_aa: CASSGRPTYGYTF